This paragraph reports one T cell receptor beta chain. This clonotype was seen ten or more times. The antigen it recognizes is unknown. No qualities accompany the bases; no much larger clone lies one base away. Patients chosen for sequencing had shown expansion of CD8+CD57+ cells by flow cytometry. Every patient had severe acquired aplastic anemia, diagnosed using the International Study of Aplastic Anemia and Agranulocytosis and Camitta criteria. At the time blood was sampled, none of the patients had received any therapy. In the study, sorted CD4+ and CD8+ blood T cells from patients with severe aplastic anemia and from healthy subjects underwent deep sequencing of TCR repertoires. Patients were enrolled in the USA under clinicaltrials.gov protocols 00001620, 01623167, 00001397, 00071045, 00081523 and 00961064. Ficoll-Paque density gradient centrifugation was used to isolate peripheral blood mononuclear cells. Before DNA extraction, CD4+ and CD8+ T cells were sorted by FACS or by magnetic beads.

The germline V gene sets CDR1 to MNHNS and CDR2 to SASEGT. The CDR3 runs 13 residues from the cysteine to the phenylalanine. CDR3 DNA only is kept here, 39 bases in frame from base 1. V is pared back by 1 base and J by 7 bases, with 10 bases lying between the germline termini. Genomic DNA was used as template for profiling of TCR beta VDJ combinations and CDR3 sequences. An Illumina HiSeq 2000 was the platform used for TCR repertoire sequencing. On the authors' methods: Repertoires were assessed using TRBV/TRBJ rearrangement plots, CDR3 size and DJ length profiles, and Simpson's diversity index. The immunodominant clone was defined as the most abundant DNA sequence in deep sequencing data. CDR3 amino acid sequences were checked for sharing between subjects and were compared against published repertoires and the VDJdb database. TCRdb reprocessed the public reads (quality trimming at Q25 with fastp, clone calling with MiXCR) and kept in-frame beta chains. Each entry merges the rows of one CDR3 protein and shows their most common DNA and genes. The V and J calls follow TCRdb's processing rather than the paper's. The sample records 180,000 or so distinct CDR3 sequences, more than 45% of which are singletons. The top ten hold about 1.2% of the sample.

These data come from a study of CD8+CD57+ T cells in acquired aplastic anemia (dated 2018 in TCRdb). Some background on the complete study: DNA extracted from sorted CD4+ and CD8+ cells had a mean of around 3 ug, with a range of about 0.18 to 27.4 ug. CD8+CD57+ expansion was defined as a frequency above the mean frequency observed in healthy subjects.

General findings and caveats noted by the study authors: CD8+ Simpson's diversity did not differ significantly between patients and healthy controls (P=0.060). Twenty-nine CD8+ CDR3 sequences were shared between patients and controls but appeared highly expressed in patients and within their immunodominant clones.

Sequences were obtained from sorted CD4+, CD8+, or CD8+CD57+ T cells (not recorded which) from PBMCs. The origin of this receptor is a human donor with aplastic anemia. In this chain, TRBV6-1 is recombined with TRBJ2-5, and perhaps TRBD1 as D gene, on 5 matching bases. CDR3 protein: CASSEEGLGTQYF. The DNA sequence is given as TGTGCCAGCAGTGAAGAGGGGTTGGGGACCCAGTACTTC.